Listed below are T cell receptor beta chains from one sample, sequenced in a study of blood T cell repertoires in COVID-19. Clones were read by immunoSEQ multiplex PCR, and TCRdb kept only the in-frame ones, dropping some. The sample yields approximately 400,000 clones, around 87% seen once. The sample consisted of PBMCs or T cells enriched from blood (not recorded which). The origin of the receptors is a man younger than 45 who had recovered from COVID-19. CDR3s include the opening cysteine and the closing phenylalanine or tryptophan. The D gene is left open where the match is weak. Part of the rows lack a size; the others show once, few, many or a class for expanded clones.

D gene	clone size	V gene	J gene	CDR3 protein	CDR3 DNA
NA	NA	TRBV7-6	TRBJ1-3	CASSLGRGVAGNTIYF	TGTGCCAGCAGCTTAGGTAGAGGAGTTGCTGGAAACACCATATATTTT
TRBD1	NA	TRBV11-2	TRBJ1-2	CASSLRTGGLAYGYTF	TGTGCCAGCAGCTTAAGGACAGGGGGGCTCGCCTATGGCTACACCTTC
TRBD1	NA	TRBV27	TRBJ2-1	CASSLGQGNEQFF	TGTGCCAGCAGTTTAGGACAGGGCAATGAGCAGTTCTTC
NA	NA	TRBV29-1	TRBJ1-3	CSVKHSGNTIYF	TGCAGCGTTAAACACTCTGGAAACACCATATATTTT
TRBD1	NA	TRBV29-1	TRBJ2-7	CSVEEGGHEQYF	TGCAGCGTTGAAGAAGGGGGCCATGAGCAGTACTTC
TRBD1	few	TRBV29-1	TRBJ2-1	CSVGQAGYNEQFF	TGCAGCGTCGGACAGGCCGGGTACAATGAGCAGTTCTTC
NA	NA	TRBV6-5	TRBJ1-5	CASSSHRGEGNQPQHF	TGTGCCAGCAGTTCTCATCGGGGGGAGGGCAATCAGCCCCAGCATTTT
TRBD1	once	TRBV27	TRBJ1-2	CASSASLDRDYGYTF	TGTGCCAGCAGTGCCTCCCTGGACAGGGACTATGGCTACACCTTC
NA	once	TRBV5-6	TRBJ1-6	CASRSPGMGLHF	TGTGCCAGCAGGTCCCCGGGAATGGGGCTCCACTTT
TRBD1	few	TRBV10-3	TRBJ1-5	CAISENFGRGAIYQPQHF	TGTGCCATCAGTGAGAACTTCGGCAGGGGGGCTATTTATCAGCCCCAGCATTTT
NA	few	TRBV12-3/TRBV12-4	TRBJ2-3	CASSLNGGYTQYF	TGTGCCAGCAGCTTGAACGGGGGTTACACGCAGTATTTT
TRBD1	NA	TRBV4-1	TRBJ2-7	CASSQGTGYEQYF	TGCGCCAGCAGCCAAGGGACAGGCTACGAGCAGTACTTC
NA	NA	TRBV30	TRBJ2-2	CAWSVLPLNTGELFF	TGTGCCTGGAGTGTACTCCCATTGAACACCGGGGAGCTGTTTTTT
TRBD1	NA	TRBV7-9	TRBJ2-5	CASSYPGQKETQYF	TGTGCCAGCAGCTATCCGGGACAGAAAGAGACCCAGTACTTC
NA	NA	TRBV28	TRBJ1-2	CASSLSKRVYTF	TGTGCCAGCAGTTTATCTAAGAGGGTGTACACCTTC
TRBD2	NA	TRBV9	TRBJ2-2	CASSVAGGRRIFTGELFF	TGTGCCAGCAGCGTTGCGGGGGGCCGCCGTATTTTCACCGGGGAGCTGTTTTTT
TRBD2	NA	TRBV18	TRBJ2-3	CASSPMAGGTDTQYF	TGTGCCAGCTCACCAATGGCGGGGGGAACAGATACGCAGTATTTT
NA	NA	TRBV7-2	TRBJ2-5	CASSFWQGKETQYF	TGTGCCAGCAGCTTTTGGCAGGGGAAAGAGACCCAGTACTTC
TRBD2	NA	TRBV5-4	TRBJ2-1	CASSLALAGNNEQFF	TGTGCCAGCAGCTTGGCACTAGCGGGTAATAATGAGCAGTTCTTC
NA	once	TRBV3-1/TRBV3-2	TRBJ1-1	CASSQDGSAQVLF	TGTGCCAGCAGCCAAGATGGTTCCGCACAGGTGCTTTTT
TRBD1	once	TRBV7-6	TRBJ2-7	CASSPAGTGVPYEQYF	TGTGCCAGCAGCCCCGCTGGGACAGGGGTACCCTACGAGCAGTACTTC
TRBD1	NA	TRBV6-1	TRBJ1-5	CASSDRTWDSHNQPQHF	TGTGCCAGCAGTGACCGAACTTGGGACAGCCACAATCAGCCCCAGCATTTT
TRBD1	NA	TRBV9	TRBJ1-4	CASSPRGASNEKLFF	TGTGCCAGCAGTCCCAGGGGGGCTTCGAATGAAAAACTGTTTTTT
TRBD1	NA	TRBV3-1/TRBV3-2	TRBJ1-2	CASSPGDRANYGYTF	TGTGCCAGCAGCCCGGGGGACAGAGCTAACTATGGCTACACCTTC
TRBD1	NA	TRBV15	TRBJ1-6	CATSSSGQGNSPLHF	TGTGCCACCAGCAGTTCGGGACAGGGGAATTCACCCCTCCACTTT
NA	NA	TRBV7-9	TRBJ1-2	CASSPGLRGYTF	TGTGCCAGCAGCCCTGGACTTCGCGGCTACACCTTC
TRBD1	NA	TRBV27	TRBJ1-1	CASTRTGAGTEAFF	TGTGCCAGCACCCGGACAGGGGCGGGGACTGAAGCTTTCTTT
TRBD1	NA	TRBV7-9	TRBJ1-6	CASSGQGQSPLHF	TGTGCCAGCAGTGGACAGGGGCAATCACCCCTCCACTTT
TRBD1	few	TRBV6-5	TRBJ2-7	CASSYSAGTGNEQYF	TGTGCCAGCAGTTACTCGGCCGGGACAGGGAACGAGCAGTACTTC
NA	NA	TRBV3-1/TRBV3-2	TRBJ1-4	CASSQTAGAAHEKLFF	TGTGCCAGCAGCCAAACAGCAGGGGCGGCCCATGAAAAACTGTTTTTT
NA	NA	TRBV19	TRBJ1-2	CASSPGQNYGYTF	TGTGCCAGTAGTCCCGGACAGAACTATGGCTACACCTTC
NA	NA	TRBV9	TRBJ2-2	CASSVGQTGELFF	TGTGCCAGCAGCGTAGGCCAGACCGGGGAGCTGTTTTTT
TRBD1	NA	TRBV3-1/TRBV3-2	TRBJ2-3	CASSLIYRGDTQYF	TGTGCCAGCAGTCTTATCTACAGGGGAGATACGCAGTATTTT
TRBD1	NA	TRBV18	TRBJ1-5	CASSPDRTGQPQHF	TGTGCCAGCTCACCGGACAGGACGGGTCAGCCCCAGCATTTT
TRBD1	NA	TRBV5-1	TRBJ1-4	CASARGGLGEKLFF	TGCGCCAGCGCCCGAGGGGGCCTAGGTGAAAAACTGTTTTTT
NA	NA	TRBV12-3/TRBV12-4	TRBJ1-5	CASSLMGRQPQHF	TGTGCCAGCTCCCTAATGGGCCGGCAGCCCCAGCATTTT
TRBD2	NA	TRBV4-1	TRBJ2-5	CASSQNLGLADQETQYF	TGCGCCAGCAGCCAGAACTTGGGACTAGCGGACCAAGAGACCCAGTACTTC
NA	NA	TRBV11-2	TRBJ2-7	CASSLRREGYEQYF	TGTGCCAGCAGCTTAAGGAGGGAAGGCTACGAGCAGTACTTC
NA	NA	TRBV12-3/TRBV12-4	TRBJ1-5	CASSLRGGQPQHF	TGTGCCAGCAGTCTCAGGGGCGGTCAGCCCCAGCATTTT
NA	NA	TRBV5-6	TRBJ1-1	CASSLAGVREAFF	TGTGCCAGCAGCTTGGCCGGGGTTAGAGAAGCTTTCTTT
NA	NA	TRBV12-3/TRBV12-4	TRBJ1-6	CASTSEGSSPLHF	TGTGCCAGCACTTCTGAGGGATCCTCACCCCTCCACTTT
TRBD2	NA	TRBV4-1	TRBJ2-2	CASSQIAGRARTGELFF	TGCGCCAGCAGCCAAATAGCGGGACGCGCTAGGACCGGGGAGCTGTTTTTT
NA	NA	TRBV19	TRBJ1-6	CASSMANTGGSPLHF	TGTGCCAGTAGTATGGCCAACACTGGAGGTTCACCCCTCCACTTT
TRBD1	NA	TRBV7-9	TRBJ2-7	CASSSRDRGMGIYEQYF	TGTGCCAGCAGCTCCCGGGACAGGGGTATGGGTATCTACGAGCAGTACTTC
TRBD1	NA	TRBV7-9	TRBJ1-1	CASSDRDSSNTEAFF	TGTGCCAGCAGCGACCGGGACAGCTCGAACACTGAAGCTTTCTTT
TRBD1	few	TRBV6-4	TRBJ2-2	CASSDSGQGNGELFF	TGTGCCAGCAGTGACTCGGGACAGGGGAACGGGGAGCTGTTTTTT
NA	NA	TRBV9	TRBJ1-1	CASSREGRTEAFF	TGTGCCAGCAGCCGGGAGGGGCGCACTGAAGCTTTCTTT
TRBD1	NA	TRBV5-4	TRBJ2-2	CASSLRDRGNYGELFF	TGTGCCAGCAGCTTGAGGGACAGGGGGAACTACGGGGAGCTGTTTTTT